Presented here are 22 T cell receptor beta chains from one specimen sequenced in a study of blood T cell repertoires in COVID-19. This table comes from immunoSEQ multiplex PCR, and its TCRdb copy is limited to in-frame clones, with some not included. The table records about 120,000 clones, about 80% of them present only once. The sample was peripheral blood. The origin of the receptors is a man in his 60s with active or convalescent COVID-19.

The genes are TRBV28 and TRBJ2-7; D might be TRBD1 (6 bases). In germline, CDR1 is MDHEN, CDR2 SYDVKM. The ends were cut back, 3 bases at V and 0 bases at J, with 24 bases in the middle. The CDR3 runs to 19 residues. CDR3 sequence reads: CASSFLLGTDSTDSYEQYF. The DNA of the CDR3 is TGTGCCAGCAGTTTCCTACTTGGGACGGACAGCACAGACTCCTACGAGCAGTACTTC.

This clone came up a few times. The gene calls are TRBV2 and TRBJ1-6, with a tentative D call TRBD1 (5 bases). This CDR3 region has 15 residues. Germline V gives CDR1 SNHLY, CDR2 FYNNEI. The ends were cut back, 5 bases at V and 10 bases at J, with 18 bases in the middle. CDR3 in amino acids: CASSTRGGGYSPLHF. CDR3 in DNA: TGTGCCAGCAGTACCCGCGGGGGAGGTTACTCACCCCTCCACTTT.

This chain's CDR3 is CASSLWEAYGYTF. The CDR3, as DNA: TGCGCCAGCAGCTTGTGGGAGGCCTATGGCTACACCTTC. This chain connects TRBV5-1 to TRBJ1-2; D ambiguous. The germline CDR1 and CDR2 sequences are SGHRS and YFSETQ. This CDR3 has 13 residues. V gave up 1 base and J gave up 4 bases, with 8 bases separating them.

The chain is built from TRBV28 and TRBJ1-6; D uncertain. This CDR3 region has 12 residues. V lost 7 bases and J lost 8, with 9 bases in between. The germline V gene encodes CDR1 MDHEN and CDR2 SYDVKM. The chain's CDR3 is CASNRADSPLHF. The CDR3, as DNA: TGTGCCAGCAACAGAGCGGATTCACCCCTCCACTTT.

This clone was observed a handful of times. The chain combines TRBV5-1 with TRBJ1-5, with 8 bases identical to TRBD1. Germline V gene sequence: CDR1 SGHRS, CDR2 YFSETQ. With 5 bases clipped from V and 4 bases from J, the junction kept 11 bases outside the gene matches. CDR3 length equals 16 residues. The CDR3 protein is CASRGGTGQWNQPQHF. DNA for the CDR3: TGCGCCAGCAGAGGCGGGACAGGACAATGGAATCAGCCCCAGCATTTT.

This sequence joins TRBV27 and TRBJ1-3; D remains unclear. Germline V CDR1 and CDR2: MNHEY, SMNVEV (reference sequence). Deletions cut 5 bases from V and 3 bases from J, with 17 bases between. This CDR3 is 16 amino acids long. The CDR3 DNA reads TGTGCCAGCAGTCCCAGCGGATACGATCTTGGAAACACCATATATTTT. It yields the protein CASSPSGYDLGNTIYF.

This chain joins TRBV5-4 and TRBJ2-1; 11 bases agree with TRBD2. Losses at the gene ends were 5 bases for V and 3 bases for J; bases not matched to a gene: 7. The CDR3 has 16 amino acids. Germline V lookup: CDR1 SGHNT, CDR2 YYREEE (reference sequence). In nucleotides, the CDR3 is TGTGCCAGCAGACCCCCCGGGACTAGCGGCTACAATGAGCAGTTCTTC. It codes for CASRPPGTSGYNEQFF. The full variable domain, with the rest looked up from reference TRBV5-4 and TRBJ2-1, is ETGVTQSPTHLIKTRGQQVTLRCSSQSGHNTVSWYQQALGQGPQFIFQYYREEENGRGNFPPRFSGLQFPNYSSELNVNALELDDSALYLCASRPPGTSGYNEQFFGPGTRLTVL.

The V gene is TRBV11-2, the J gene TRBJ2-7, with a weak D call TRBD2 (5 bases). The CDR3 consists of 16 residues. Trimming left V 5 bases short and J 6 bases short, with 23 bases between. From germline, CDR1 is SGHAT and CDR2 FQNNGV. The CDR3 spells CASSLPLRGPSGEQYF. The CDR3 nucleotides are TGTGCCAGCAGCCTCCCCCTCCGAGGGCCCTCAGGCGAGCAGTACTTC.

V is TRBV27 and J is TRBJ2-5; 9 bases line up with TRBD1. J lost 5 bases, V lost 2 bases, and 12 bases had no gene match. Germline CDR1 and CDR2: MNHEY and SMNVEV (reference sequence). This CDR3 has 17 amino acids. DNA of the CDR3: TGTGCCAGCAGTTTACGGAAGGTGACAGGGGGACAGGAGACCCAGTACTTC. Translating it yields CASSLRKVTGGQETQYF.

The CDR3 is CASSPRVSLAETQYF. The CDR3 region has the DNA TGTGCCAGCAGTCCCCGGGTCAGTCTGGCAGAGACCCAGTACTTC. V is TRBV27 and J is TRBJ2-5; no reliable D call. CDR1 is MNHEY and CDR2 is SMNVEV in the germline V gene (reference sequence). Trimming removed 5 bases from V and 4 bases from J, with 17 bases in between. This CDR3 contains 15 residues.

This chain connects TRBV11-2 to TRBJ1-1, with unresolved D. The CDR3 contains 13 residues. Trimming pared 4 bases from V and 4 bases from J, leaving 10 bases between. Germline V lookup: CDR1 SGHAT, CDR2 FQNNGV. CDR3 nucleotide sequence: TGTGCCAGCAGCTCCCGGTACGGCACTGAAGCTTTCTTT. It translates to CASSSRYGTEAFF. The whole variable domain, filled in from reference TRBV11-2 and TRBJ1-1, reads EAGVAQSPRYKIIEKRQSVAFWCNPISGHATLYWYQQILGQGPKLLIQFQNNGVVDDSQLPKDRFSAERLKGVDSTLKIQPAKLEDSAVYLCASSSRYGTEAFFGQGTRLTVV.

This rearrangement joins TRBV7-9 to TRBJ1-5; 10 bases agree with TRBD1. Germline V CDR1 and CDR2: SEHNR, FQNEAQ (reference sequence). This CDR3 comprises 15 residues. The V gene end was trimmed by 1 base and the J gene end by 5 bases; junction bases not matched to a gene: 2. In DNA form, the CDR3 reads TGTGCCAGCAGCTTAGGACAGGGGGCCCATCAGCCCCAGCATTTT. It codes for CASSLGQGAHQPQHF.

The chain joins TRBV5-1 to TRBJ2-2, with 11 bases that match TRBD1. This CDR3 comprises 16 residues. V lost 7 bases and J lost 12; bases outside the gene matches: 17. Germline lookup yields CDR1 SGHRS and CDR2 YFSETQ. Written as DNA, the CDR3 is TGCGCCAGCGGTCGGACAGGGGGCGTCGTTTCGGGTCAGCTGTTTTTT. Its protein is CASGRTGGVVSGQLFF.

The chain is built from TRBV9 and TRBJ1-1; weak D call: TRBD1 (6 bases). The CDR3 extends over 15 amino acids. Trimming left V 3 bases short and J 0 bases short, with 12 bases between. The germline V gene encodes CDR1 SGDLS and CDR2 YYNGEE. The CDR3, as DNA: TGTGCCAGCAGCGACCGAACAGGGATGAACACTGAAGCTTTCTTT. Its translation: CASSDRTGMNTEAFF. Supplemented by reference TRBV9 and TRBJ1-1, the full variable domain reads DSGVTQTPKHLITATGQRVTLRCSPRSGDLSVYWYQQSLDQGLQFLIQYYNGEERAKGNILERFSAQQFPDLHSELNLSSLELGDSALYFCASSDRTGMNTEAFFGQGTRLTVV.

The rearrangement joins TRBV15 to TRBJ1-5; D unresolved. Trimming stripped 5 bases from V and 2 bases from J, with 13 bases between. The CDR3 sequence is 15 residues long. Germline-derived CDR1 and CDR2 are LNHNV and YYDKDF (reference sequence). The CDR3 reads CATSSPWQGNQPQHF. CDR3 in DNA: TGTGCCACCAGCTCCCCGTGGCAGGGCAATCAGCCCCAGCATTTT.

The genes are TRBV12-3 or TRBV12-4 and TRBJ1-2; a weak D match, TRBD1 (6 bases). This CDR3 is 13 amino acids long. Trimming cost V 4 bases and J 5 bases, with 11 bases left between them. As DNA, the CDR3 is TGTGCCAGCAGTTCCCAGGGGCGGTATGGCTACACCTTC. Protein product: CASSSQGRYGYTF.

In DNA, the CDR3 is TGCAGCGTGGGGACAGGGGGCAATCAGCCCCAGCATTTT. This encodes CSVGTGGNQPQHF. The chain uses TRBV29-1 and TRBJ1-5, with 10 bases lining up with TRBD1. The CDR3 contains 13 residues. The V gene end was trimmed by 6 bases and the J gene end by 2 bases; junction bases not matched to a gene: 1. CDR1 and CDR2 from the germline V gene are SQVTM and ANQGSEA.

The chain combines TRBV18 with TRBJ2-7; 7 bases align to TRBD1. J lost 7 bases, V lost 5 bases, and 14 bases had no gene match. Germline V CDR1 and CDR2: KGHSH, LQKENI. The CDR3 covers 15 residues. This chain's CDR3 is CASSYTTGLGAEQYF. CDR3 DNA: TGTGCCAGCTCATATACGACAGGGTTGGGCGCTGAGCAGTACTTC. Supplemented by reference TRBV18 and TRBJ2-7, the full variable domain reads NAGVMQNPRHLVRRRGQEARLRCSPMKGHSHVYWYRQLPEEGLKFMVYLQKENIIDESGMPKERFSAEFPKEGPSILRIQQVVRGDSAAYFCASSYTTGLGAEQYFGPGTRLTVT.

The chain links TRBV6-5 to TRBJ2-7; TRBD1 aligns across 9 bases. J was trimmed by 3 bases and V by 1 base; bases with no gene match: 4. This CDR3 comprises 15 residues. The germline CDR1 and CDR2 sequences are MNHEY and SVGAGI. The CDR3 loop reads CASSYFTGGNYEQYF. The CDR3 DNA is TGTGCCAGCAGTTACTTCACAGGGGGCAACTACGAGCAGTACTTC.

The chain joins TRBV27 to TRBJ2-1; 7 bases agree with TRBD1. Germline V gene data show CDR1 as MNHEY and CDR2 as SMNVEV (reference sequence). CDR3 size: 17 residues. The junction had 10 bases not matched to a gene; V was cut back by 4 bases and J by 1 base. The CDR3 DNA reads as TGTGCCAGCAGTTCAACATCCTTACAGGGGTCCTACAATGAGCAGTTCTTC. As protein: CASSSTSLQGSYNEQFF.

The chain joins TRBV15 to TRBJ1-5; TRBD1 might be the D (6 bases). The CDR3 is 15 amino acids. From germline, CDR1 is LNHNV and CDR2 YYDKDF (reference sequence). V lost 2 bases and J 5 bases, leaving 13 bases between the germline ends. The CDR3 sequence: CATSRNYRADQPQHF. CDR3 DNA sequence: TGTGCCACCAGCAGAAATTACAGGGCCGATCAGCCCCAGCATTTT.

This clone was detected only once. The chain's CDR3 is CASSSPYSNEQFF. The CDR3 DNA is TGTGCCAGCAGCTCCCCCTACTCCAATGAGCAGTTCTTC. V and J are TRBV11-2 and TRBJ2-1; the D is unclear. This CDR3 is 13 amino acids long. Germline CDR1 SGHAT, CDR2 FQNNGV. Trimming removed 4 bases at V and 6 bases at J, with 10 bases between. The variable domain in full, with the rest retrieved from reference TRBV11-2 and TRBJ2-1, is EAGVAQSPRYKIIEKRQSVAFWCNPISGHATLYWYQQILGQGPKLLIQFQNNGVVDDSQLPKDRFSAERLKGVDSTLKIQPAKLEDSAVYLCASSSPYSNEQFFGPGTRLTVL.